The entry that follows covers one T cell receptor beta chain sequence. Its antigen remains unknown. The data belong to a study of vaccination effects on CD4 cells after COVID-19. Study results and limitations: Missing from the study were early post-infection timepoints, and its convalescent patients were few.

Sequencing used immunoSEQ multiplex PCR; TCRdb keeps in-frame clones, though not all of them. Of about 71,000 clones listed, approximately 70% are singletons. Ahead of sequencing, the ViraFEST assay grew antigen-specific CD4+ T cells using viral peptide pools. With approximately 10 days of culture completed, CD4+ T cells were isolated. According to the study, vaccine recipients showed no prior SARS-CoV-2 infection and negative nucleocapsid antibodies. Supplemented with approximately 10 IU/ml IL-2 and about 10 ug/ml peptides, 2 million to 2.5 million PBMC per well were kept in culture. This CDR3 is 13 amino acids long. J gave up 8 bases and V 2 bases, and 4 bases lay outside the gene matches.

The chain recombines TRBV12-3 or TRBV12-4 with TRBJ1-2; 8 bases match TRBD1. This specimen consisted of CD4+ T cells from PBMCs cultured with HCoV-OC43 spike peptides, obtained before COVID-19 vaccination. The subset was: HCoV-OC43 spike overlapping peptide pool stimulation. This TCR was recovered from a human donor who received a COVID-19 vaccine. The CDR3 nucleotides read TGTGCCAGCAGTTTAAATACAGGGGGAGGCTACACCTTC. The encoded protein is CASSLNTGGGYTF.